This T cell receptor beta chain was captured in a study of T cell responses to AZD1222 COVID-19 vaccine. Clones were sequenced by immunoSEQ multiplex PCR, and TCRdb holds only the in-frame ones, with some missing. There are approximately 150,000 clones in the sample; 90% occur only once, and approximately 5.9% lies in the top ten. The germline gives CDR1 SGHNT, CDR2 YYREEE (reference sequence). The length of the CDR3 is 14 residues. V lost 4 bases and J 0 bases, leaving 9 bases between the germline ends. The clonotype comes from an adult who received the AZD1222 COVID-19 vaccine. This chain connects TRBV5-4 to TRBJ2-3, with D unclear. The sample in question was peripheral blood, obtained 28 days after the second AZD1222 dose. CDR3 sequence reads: CASSRASSTDTQYF. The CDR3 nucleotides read TGTGCCAGCAGCCGTGCTTCGAGCACAGATACGCAGTATTTT.